These T cell receptor beta chains were read from a single sample in a study of shared clonotypes between healthy human individuals. TCRdb's copy holds only in-frame clones and misses some; the assay was immunoSEQ multiplex PCR. The table lists more than 500,000 clones, 95% of them singletons. Sequencing was done on a sample of naive CD8+ T cells sorted from blood. The receptor set was obtained from a woman in her twenties or thirties in good health. The CDR3 runs from the conserved cysteine through the conserved F or W. A D gene is named only where the DNA matches it firmly. Expanded clones are given a class, and other clones once, few, many or no size at all.

v_call	j_call	clone_size	d_call	cdr3_nt	cdr3_aa
TRBV11-2	TRBJ2-2	.	TRBD2	TGTGCCAGCAGCAATAGCGGGGACACCGGGGAGCTGTTTTTT	CASSNSGDTGELFF
TRBV4-1	TRBJ2-1	.	TRBD2	TGCGCCAGCACCGCTAGCGGGCCTGACAATGAGCAGTTCTTC	CASTASGPDNEQFF
TRBV10-2	TRBJ1-2	.	.	TGCGCCAGCGGGTCGGGGTTAGGCTACACCTTC	CASGSGLGYTF
TRBV27	TRBJ2-5	.	TRBD2	TGTGCCAGCAGTCCCACGGGAGGGGTTCAAGAGACCCAGTACTTC	CASSPTGGVQETQYF
TRBV9	TRBJ2-1	.	TRBD2	TGTGCCAGCAGCGTATCGGGCGGGAGTATGTACAATGAGCAGTTCTTC	CASSVSGGSMYNEQFF
TRBV10-3	TRBJ2-5	.	.	TGTGCCATCCGGGACTCGCAAGAGACCCAGTACTTC	CAIRDSQETQYF
TRBV19	TRBJ1-1	.	.	TGTGCCAGTAGTATAGGGGTACAGGCGGGCACTGAAGCTTTCTTT	CASSIGVQAGTEAFF
TRBV13	TRBJ1-4	.	.	TGTGCCAGCAGCTCGGGCAGCGTTAATGAAAAACTGTTTTTT	CASSSGSVNEKLFF
TRBV6-6	TRBJ2-7	.	TRBD1	TGTGCCAGCAGTTTACAGGGGAAATTCCACGAGCAGTACTTC	CASSLQGKFHEQYF
TRBV14	TRBJ2-7	.	TRBD1	TGTGCCAGCAGCTACGGGACAGGGGTTTACGAGCAGTACTTC	CASSYGTGVYEQYF
TRBV7-2	TRBJ2-3	once	TRBD2	TGTGCCAGCAGCTTCGCAGGACTAGCGGTACCCACAGATACGCAGTATTTT	CASSFAGLAVPTDTQYF
TRBV2	TRBJ2-3	.	TRBD2	TGTGCCAGCAGTGAGGGCGGGAGTGGAGATACGCAGTATTTT	CASSEGGSGDTQYF
TRBV4-1	TRBJ2-7	.	.	TGCGCCAGCAGCCAAGGACACGGCTACGAGCAGTACTTC	CASSQGHGYEQYF
TRBV27	TRBJ1-2	.	TRBD1	TGTGCCAGCAGTTTAACAAAACAGGGGGTTTTTGACTATGGCTACACCTTC	CASSLTKQGVFDYGYTF
TRBV5-1	TRBJ2-1	.	.	TGCGCCAGCAGCCGAGGGGGGCTTGAGCAGTTCTTC	CASSRGGLEQFF
TRBV30	TRBJ2-7	.	.	TGTGCCTGGAGTCCACTAGAGCGGAGGACAACCTACGAGCAGTACTTC	CAWSPLERRTTYEQYF
TRBV27	TRBJ1-2	.	.	TGTGCCAGCAGTCCCGACGGACGGGCTAACTATGGCTACACCTTC	CASSPDGRANYGYTF
TRBV6-5	TRBJ2-2	few	.	TGTGCCAGCAGTTACTTGGACACCGGGGAGCTGTTTTTT	CASSYLDTGELFF
TRBV6-4	TRBJ2-7	.	TRBD2	TGTGCCAGCAGCGTAGGCGGGAGTGGGTACGAGCAGTACTTC	CASSVGGSGYEQYF
TRBV2	TRBJ2-5	.	TRBD2	TGTGCCAGCAGTGAATCTGAGGGACTAGCGGGAGCGGGGGAGACCCAGTACTTC	CASSESEGLAGAGETQYF
TRBV20-1	TRBJ2-7	few	.	TGCAGCGCTCTCGACTACGAGCAGTACTTC	CSALDYEQYF
TRBV19	TRBJ1-3	.	.	TGTGCCAGTAGTGCCCTAGGGCCTGGAAACACCATATATTTT	CASSALGPGNTIYF
TRBV7-9	TRBJ1-2	.	TRBD1	TGTGCCAGCAGCTTAGGGGGACAGGGGGCGCGCAGCTATGGCTACACCTTC	CASSLGGQGARSYGYTF
TRBV7-7	TRBJ2-1	.	TRBD2	TGTGCCAGCTCCCGATCGTCGGCGGGAGTAGAGCAGTTCTTC	CASSRSSAGVEQFF
TRBV30	TRBJ2-7	.	.	TGTGCCTGGAGCGCTACTTCAAACGAGCAGTACTTC	CAWSATSNEQYF
TRBV28	TRBJ2-3	.	TRBD2	TGTGCCAGCAGTTTCCTAGCGGGAACACAGGGTACGCAGTATTTT	CASSFLAGTQGTQYF
TRBV25-1	TRBJ1-5	.	.	TGTGCCAGTAGCACAGGGAGCAATCAGCCCCAGCATTTT	CASSTGSNQPQHF
TRBV15	TRBJ2-5	.	TRBD2	TGTGCCACCAGTGACTGGGAGGGGGAGACCCAGTACTTC	CATSDWEGETQYF
TRBV2	TRBJ2-5	.	TRBD1	TGTGCCACACTACAGGGGGAAGAGACCCAGTACTTC	CATLQGEETQYF
TRBV19	TRBJ2-7	.	TRBD1	TGTGCCAGTAGCTCTGGACAGGGGAGGACCTACGAGCAGTACTTC	CASSSGQGRTYEQYF
TRBV27	TRBJ2-3	.	TRBD2	TGTGCCAGCAGACTAGCGGGAGGCACAGATACGCAGTATTTT	CASRLAGGTDTQYF
TRBV7-8	TRBJ2-7	.	TRBD2	TGTGCCAGCACCCACCCTCAACTAGCGTCGAGCTCCTACGAGCAGTACTTC	CASTHPQLASSSYEQYF
TRBV27	TRBJ2-7	.	.	TGTGCCAGCAGTAACCGGACAAGGAGCTCCTACGAGCAGTACTTC	CASSNRTRSSYEQYF
TRBV29-1	TRBJ2-5	once	.	TGCAGCGTTGTTGGCAGCCTATTTTTAGAGACCCAGTACTTC	CSVVGSLFLETQYF
TRBV27	TRBJ2-7	once	TRBD1	TGTGCCAGCAGTTGGACACAGGGGGCCAGTTCCTACGAGCAGTACTTC	CASSWTQGASSYEQYF
TRBV4-1	TRBJ2-7	.	.	TGCGCCAGCAGCCCCGGTAGAGGGGTAGTCTACGAGCAGTACTTC	CASSPGRGVVYEQYF
TRBV19	TRBJ1-1	.	TRBD1	TGTGCCAGTAGGTCGGACAGGGCCACTGAAGCTTTCTTT	CASRSDRATEAFF
TRBV28	TRBJ1-1	few	.	TGTGCCAGCAGTTTCAGAGTGAACACTGAAGCTTTCTTT	CASSFRVNTEAFF
TRBV7-9	TRBJ1-5	.	.	TGTGCCAGCAGCTCCCGAGGCACTAGCAATCAGCCCCAGCATTTT	CASSSRGTSNQPQHF
TRBV29-1	TRBJ2-1	.	TRBD2	TGCAGCGTAGTACTAGCGGGAGTAGGGAATGAGCAGTTCTTC	CSVVLAGVGNEQFF
TRBV6-5	TRBJ2-7	.	.	TGTGCCAGCAGTTTGGGCAGGGATCATCACGAGCAGTACTTC	CASSLGRDHHEQYF
TRBV28	TRBJ2-7	.	TRBD1	TGTGCCAGCAGCTTGACAGGGGAAGAAGGGAGCTACGAGCAGTACTTC	CASSLTGEEGSYEQYF
TRBV6-6	TRBJ2-3	once	.	TGTGCCAGCAGACCCGACCCTGCGGGTCGCAGGGATACGCAGTATTTT	CASRPDPAGRRDTQYF